This T cell receptor (beta chain) originates from a study of T cell repertoires in breast cancer. Study overall: There were nine healthy control donors.

Findings of the study overall: Tumor-involved sentinel lymph nodes shared about fourfold more TCRs with matched tumors than tumor-free nodes (approximately 8% versus 2%). Shared TCRs favored TRBV7, possibly from tumor recognition or primer mispriming. Genuine antitumor clones may have been lost with singletons or partial tumor sampling.

To note about this clonotype: Its matching antigen is unknown.

Blocking oligonucleotides added to a second nested PCR suppressed unpaired genes. TCRdb redid the calling of the emulsion pairing reads with MiXCR, one entry per CDR3 protein. The data show about 40,000 distinct CDR3 sequences, 45% seen once. An expanded emulsion RT-PCR with primers for all TCR V genes paired CD8+ T cell chains. V was shortened by 4 bases and J by 1 base, with 16 bases between the two germline ends. CDR1 is MNHEY and CDR2 is SMNVEV in the germline V gene (reference sequence). The CDR3 totals 16 residues. The sequenced sample consisted of CD8+ T cells. The rearrangement uses TRBV27 and TRBJ2-5, with D possibly TRBD1 on 6 matching bases. This clonotype was sampled from a pool of human donors with breast cancer or a healthy control (not recorded which). The CDR3 bases are TGTGCCAGCAGTTCCTACCGAACAGGGACCCAAGAGACCCAGTACTTC. Protein sequence: CASSSYRTGTQETQYF.